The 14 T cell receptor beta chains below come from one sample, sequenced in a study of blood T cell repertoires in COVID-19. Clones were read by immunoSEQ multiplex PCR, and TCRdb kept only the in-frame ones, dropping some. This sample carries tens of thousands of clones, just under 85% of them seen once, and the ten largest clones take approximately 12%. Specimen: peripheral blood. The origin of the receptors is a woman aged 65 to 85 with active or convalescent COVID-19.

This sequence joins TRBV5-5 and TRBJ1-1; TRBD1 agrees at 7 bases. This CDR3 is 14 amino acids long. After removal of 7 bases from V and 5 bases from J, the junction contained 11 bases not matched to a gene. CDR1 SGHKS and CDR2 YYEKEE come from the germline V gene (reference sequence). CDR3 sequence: CASSRRQGWTEAFF. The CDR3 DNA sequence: TGTGCCAGCTCTCGGCGACAGGGTTGGACTGAAGCTTTCTTT.

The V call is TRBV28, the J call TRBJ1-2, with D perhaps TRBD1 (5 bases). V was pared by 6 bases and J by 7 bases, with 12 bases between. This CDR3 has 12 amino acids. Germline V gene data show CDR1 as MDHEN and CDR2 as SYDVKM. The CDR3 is CASSSLGGGYTF. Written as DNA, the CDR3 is TGTGCCAGCAGCTCACTGGGGGGTGGCTACACCTTC.

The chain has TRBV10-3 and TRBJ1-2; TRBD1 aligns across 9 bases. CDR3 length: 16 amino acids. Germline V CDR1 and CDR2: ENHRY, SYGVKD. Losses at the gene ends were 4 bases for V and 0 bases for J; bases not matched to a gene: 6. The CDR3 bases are TGTGCCATCAGTGCCGGGACAGGGAATTCTAACTATGGCTACACCTTC. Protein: CAISAGTGNSNYGYTF.

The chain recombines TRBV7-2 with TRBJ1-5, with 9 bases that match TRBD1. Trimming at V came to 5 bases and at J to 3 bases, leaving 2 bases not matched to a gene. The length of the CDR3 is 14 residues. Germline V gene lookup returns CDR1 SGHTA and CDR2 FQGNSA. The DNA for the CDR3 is TGTGCCAGCAGCCACAGGGGGCCCAATCAGCCCCAGCATTTT. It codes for CASSHRGPNQPQHF.

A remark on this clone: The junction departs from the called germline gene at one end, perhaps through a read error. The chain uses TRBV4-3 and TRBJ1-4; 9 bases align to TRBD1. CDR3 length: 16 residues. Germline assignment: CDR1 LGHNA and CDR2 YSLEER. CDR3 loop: CASSQSSQGAGEKLFF. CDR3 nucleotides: TGCGCCAGTAGCCAGTCTTCACAGGGGGCGGGTGAAAAACTGTTTTTT.

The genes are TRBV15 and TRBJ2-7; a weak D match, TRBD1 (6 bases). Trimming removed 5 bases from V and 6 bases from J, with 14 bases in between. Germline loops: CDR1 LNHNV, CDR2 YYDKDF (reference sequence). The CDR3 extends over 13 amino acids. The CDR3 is CATSVQGYGEQYF. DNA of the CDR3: TGTGCCACCAGCGTGCAGGGGTATGGCGAGCAGTACTTC.

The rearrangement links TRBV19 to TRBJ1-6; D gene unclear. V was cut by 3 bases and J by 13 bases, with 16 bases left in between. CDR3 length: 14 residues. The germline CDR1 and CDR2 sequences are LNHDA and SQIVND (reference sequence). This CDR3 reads CASSIADKRSPLHF. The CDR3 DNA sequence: TGTGCCAGTAGTATCGCCGATAAGAGAAGTCCCCTCCACTTT. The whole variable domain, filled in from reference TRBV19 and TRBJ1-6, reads DGGITQSPKYLFRKEGQNVTLSCEQNLNHDAMYWYRQDPGQGLRLIYYSQIVNDFQKGDIAEGYSVSREKKESFPLTVTSAQKNPTAFYLCASSIADKRSPLHFGNGTRLTVT.

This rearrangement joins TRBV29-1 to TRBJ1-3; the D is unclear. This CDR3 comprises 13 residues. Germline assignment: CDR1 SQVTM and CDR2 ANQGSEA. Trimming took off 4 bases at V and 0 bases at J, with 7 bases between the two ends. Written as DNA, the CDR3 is TGCAGCGTTGGGGCCAGCTCTGGAAACACCATATATTTT. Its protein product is CSVGASSGNTIYF. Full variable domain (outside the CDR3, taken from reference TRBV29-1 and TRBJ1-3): SAVISQKPSRDICQRGTSLTIQCQVDSQVTMMFWYRQQPGQSLTLIATANQGSEATYESGFVIDKFPISRPNLTFSTLTVSNMSPEDSSIYLCSVGASSGNTIYFGEGSWLTVV.

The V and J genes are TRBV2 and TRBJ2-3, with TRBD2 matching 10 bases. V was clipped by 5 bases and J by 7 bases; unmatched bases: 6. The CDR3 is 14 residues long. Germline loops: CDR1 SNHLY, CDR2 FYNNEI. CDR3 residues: CASSFLAGEHTQYF. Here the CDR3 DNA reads TGTGCCAGCAGTTTTCTAGCGGGGGAACATACGCAGTATTTT.

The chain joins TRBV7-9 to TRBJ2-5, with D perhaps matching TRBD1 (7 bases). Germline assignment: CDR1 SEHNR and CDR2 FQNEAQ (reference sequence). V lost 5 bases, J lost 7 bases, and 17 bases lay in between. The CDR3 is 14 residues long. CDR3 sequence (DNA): TGTGCCAGCAGCCGTGACAGGGAGGAAGGGACCCAGTACTTC. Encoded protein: CASSRDREEGTQYF.

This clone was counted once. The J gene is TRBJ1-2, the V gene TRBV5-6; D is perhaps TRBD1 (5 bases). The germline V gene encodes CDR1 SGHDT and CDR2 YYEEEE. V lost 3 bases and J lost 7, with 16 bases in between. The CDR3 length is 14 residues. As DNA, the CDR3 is TGTGCCAGCAGCTCCGTAGACAGCCTGAGTGGCTACACCTTC. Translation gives CASSSVDSLSGYTF.

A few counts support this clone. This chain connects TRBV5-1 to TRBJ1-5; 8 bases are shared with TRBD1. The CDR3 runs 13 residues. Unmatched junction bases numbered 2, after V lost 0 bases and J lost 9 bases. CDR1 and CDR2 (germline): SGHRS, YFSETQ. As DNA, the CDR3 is TGCGCCAGCAGCTTGGGAGGGACAGGGCCCCAGCATTTT. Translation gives CASSLGGTGPQHF.

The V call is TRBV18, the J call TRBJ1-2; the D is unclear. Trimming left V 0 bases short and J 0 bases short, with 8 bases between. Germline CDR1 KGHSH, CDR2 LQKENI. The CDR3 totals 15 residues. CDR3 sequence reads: CASSPPDLANYGYTF. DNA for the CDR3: TGTGCCAGCTCACCACCCGACTTAGCTAACTATGGCTACACCTTC.

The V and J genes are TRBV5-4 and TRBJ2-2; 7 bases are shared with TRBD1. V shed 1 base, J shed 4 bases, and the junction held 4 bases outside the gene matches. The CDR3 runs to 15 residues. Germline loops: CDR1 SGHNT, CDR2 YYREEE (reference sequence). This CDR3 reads CASSLRTGATGELFF. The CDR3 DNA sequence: TGTGCCAGCAGCTTGAGGACAGGCGCCACCGGGGAGCTGTTTTTT.